These 16 T cell receptor beta chains came from one sample sequenced in a study of T cells in Graves' hyperthyroidism and ophthalmopathy. The TCR beta CDR3 regions underwent amplification using RNA transcripts as the source. The HTBI primer set was used in a first-round RT-PCR of the TCR CDR3. TCRdb recomputed calls from the multiplex PCR reads with MiXCR, one row per CDR3 protein. The data contain 690,000 or so distinct CDR3 sequences, under 20% of them singletons. The sequencing sample was made of blood. The receptors here all came from a woman aged 45-59 years with Graves' hyperthyroidism that later progressed to Graves' ophthalmopathy.

The rearrangement uses TRBV6-1 and TRBJ1-4; D ambiguous. The V end lost 0 bases, the J end lost 7 bases, and 24 bases lay between the germline ends. The V gene's germline CDR1 is MNHNS and CDR2 SASEGT. The CDR3 contains 19 residues. The CDR3: CASSEALMYGTVLGEKLFF. In DNA form, the CDR3 reads TGTGCCAGCAGTGAAGCGCTCATGTACGGAACGGTGCTTGGTGAAAAACTGTTTTTT.

This sequence joins TRBV5-4 and TRBJ1-2; no firm D call. The V and J ends lost 1 base and 4 bases respectively, with 17 bases between them. The CDR3 runs to 16 residues. From germline, CDR1 is SGHNT and CDR2 YYREEE (reference sequence). The CDR3 spells CASSLREQTLIYGYTF. The DNA for the CDR3 is TGTGCCAGCAGCTTGAGAGAACAGACCTTGATCTATGGCTACACCTTC.

This clonotype was counted only a few times. The CDR3 nucleotides are TGCAGTGCAGACACTCTTAGGGGGCGAGAGACCCAGTACTTC. It specifies CSADTLRGRETQYF. This rearrangement joins TRBV20-1 to TRBJ2-5; 7 bases align to TRBD1. Germline-derived CDR1 and CDR2 are DFQATT and SNEGSKA (reference sequence). Trimming removed 6 bases from V and 4 bases from J; junction bases left unmatched: 11. The CDR3 sequence is 14 residues long.

This clonotype appeared a single time. V and J are TRBV2 and TRBJ1-3, with TRBD1 as a possible D gene (5 bases). The germline gives CDR1 SNHLY, CDR2 FYNNEI. The CDR3 length is 16 residues. Trimming took 6 bases from V and 0 from J, leaving 15 bases between them. This CDR3 reads CASSDVGAPSGNTIYF. The CDR3 DNA follows: TGTGCCAGCAGCGATGTAGGGGCCCCCTCTGGAAACACCATATATTTT.

Comments on this clonotype: This may be a read error: a much more frequent sequence differs by one nucleotide. This chain links TRBV10-3 with TRBJ1-5; D uncertain. Germline V lookup: CDR1 ENHRY, CDR2 SYGVKD. V lost 7 bases to trimming and J lost 2 bases, with 15 bases between them. The CDR3 runs to 15 residues. This CDR3 reads CAIKGGHGGNQPQHF. The CDR3 region has the DNA TGTGCCATCAAGGGAGGGCATGGGGGCAATCAGCCCCAGCATTTT.

This clonotype was detected only a few times. The V call is TRBV6-1, the J call TRBJ2-7, with D uncertain. Trimming stripped 1 base from V and 4 bases from J, with 11 bases between. CDR3 length equals 14 residues. Germline assignment: CDR1 MNHNS and CDR2 SASEGT. The CDR3 DNA reads as TGTGCCAGCAGTGAAGTGTACCCAAGATACGAGCAGTACTTC. Its protein product is CASSEVYPRYEQYF.

This clonotype came up many times. V and J are TRBV11-2 and TRBJ1-2; D gene uncertain. This CDR3 is 14 amino acids long. Trimming took off 6 bases at V and 5 bases at J, with 16 bases between the two ends. Germline assignment: CDR1 SGHAT and CDR2 FQNNGV. The CDR3: CASRSSGVLYGYTF. In DNA form, the CDR3 reads TGTGCCAGCAGGTCATCGGGAGTCTTATATGGCTACACCTTC. Filled out from reference TRBV11-2 and TRBJ1-2, the complete variable domain reads EAGVAQSPRYKIIEKRQSVAFWCNPISGHATLYWYQQILGQGPKLLIQFQNNGVVDDSQLPKDRFSAERLKGVDSTLKIQPAKLEDSAVYLCASRSSGVLYGYTFGSGTRLTVV.

This clonotype occurred many times. The rearrangement uses TRBV6-2 or TRBV6-3 and TRBJ1-2; 7 bases match TRBD1. Germline values: CDR1 MNHEY, CDR2 SVGEGT. The CDR3 spans 14 residues. Trimming cost V 4 bases and J 3 bases; bases outside gene matches: 5. CDR3 DNA sequence: TGTGCCAGCAGTTCCCCGGGACAGTACTATGGCTACACCTTC. This translates into CASSSPGQYYGYTF.

V and J are TRBV27 and TRBJ1-6; 8 nucleotides align to TRBD1. CDR1 is MNHEY and CDR2 is SMNVEV in the germline V gene (reference sequence). The junction had 5 bases not matched to a gene; V was cut back by 8 bases and J by 5 bases. This CDR3 is built from 14 residues. CDR3 in DNA: TGTGCCAGCGGACGGACAGGGAATAATTCACCCCTCCACTTT. Its protein is CASGRTGNNSPLHF.

This clonotype appeared many times. The gene calls are TRBV20-1 and TRBJ2-7; 8 bases fit TRBD2. CDR1 is DFQATT, CDR2 SNEGSKA, per germline (reference sequence). J gave up 6 bases and V 1 base, and 8 bases lay outside the gene matches. The CDR3 covers 14 residues. CDR3: CSARGILAGPEQYF. In DNA form, the CDR3 reads TGCAGTGCTAGAGGCATTTTAGCGGGGCCCGAGCAGTACTTC.

The table lists this clonotype with many counts. V usage is TRBV12-3 or TRBV12-4 and J usage is TRBJ1-1; 7 bases map to TRBD1. The CDR3 is 14 amino acids. Trimming took 6 bases from V and 4 from J; bases not matched to a gene: 8. CDR3 sequence reads: CASSLRQGVTEAFF. The CDR3 DNA reads TGTGCCAGCAGCCTTCGACAGGGCGTCACTGAAGCTTTCTTT.

J is TRBJ1-2 and V is TRBV7-9, with TRBD1 as a possible D gene (5 bases). The CDR3 runs 18 residues. Trimming took off 4 bases at V and 0 bases at J, with 21 bases between the two ends. In germline, CDR1 is SEHNR, CDR2 FQNEAQ (reference sequence). CDR3 in DNA: TGTGCCAGCAGCTCCCCGGGACTTATGCTCGGACCTAACTATGGCTACACCTTC. Encoded protein: CASSSPGLMLGPNYGYTF.

The chain uses TRBV15 and TRBJ1-5, with D perhaps TRBD1 (5 bases). The CDR3 contains 18 residues. The V gene lost 1 base and the J gene lost 0 bases, with 16 bases spanning the gap. Germline CDR1 reads LNHNV; CDR2 reads YYDKDF (reference sequence). DNA for the CDR3: TGTGCCACCAGCAGAGGAGCAGGGCAGACCTATAGCAATCAGCCCCAGCATTTT. It is translated as CATSRGAGQTYSNQPQHF.

The chain couples TRBV7-2 to TRBJ2-3; 14 positions match TRBD2. The germline gives CDR1 SGHTA, CDR2 FQGNSA. This CDR3 is 16 amino acids long. V gave up 5 bases and J gave up 7 bases; unmatched junction bases: 8. This CDR3 is CASSPRTSGRWNTQYF. The CDR3 DNA sequence: TGTGCCAGCAGCCCGCGGACTAGCGGGAGGTGGAATACGCAGTATTTT.

This clonotype was seen a few times. V usage is TRBV20-1 and J usage is TRBJ2-3; perhaps TRBD1 as D (6 bases). The CDR3 runs 12 residues. V was shortened by 6 bases and J by 5 bases, with 12 bases between the two germline ends. Germline CDR1 reads DFQATT; CDR2 reads SNEGSKA (reference sequence). CDR3 sequence (DNA): TGCAGTGCAAGGAAAGGGGGAGATACGCAGTATTTT. Its translation: CSARKGGDTQYF.

Notes on this clonotype: A much larger clone is a single base away; this may be a read error. This rearrangement joins TRBV11-2 to TRBJ1-1; weak D call: TRBD1 (6 bases). The CDR3 totals 15 residues. Germline V gene lookup returns CDR1 SGHAT and CDR2 FQNNGV. The CDR3 region is CGSRTRQAMNTEAFF. CDR3 nucleotides: TGTGGCAGCAGAACACGACAGGCTATGAACACTGAAGCTTTCTTT.